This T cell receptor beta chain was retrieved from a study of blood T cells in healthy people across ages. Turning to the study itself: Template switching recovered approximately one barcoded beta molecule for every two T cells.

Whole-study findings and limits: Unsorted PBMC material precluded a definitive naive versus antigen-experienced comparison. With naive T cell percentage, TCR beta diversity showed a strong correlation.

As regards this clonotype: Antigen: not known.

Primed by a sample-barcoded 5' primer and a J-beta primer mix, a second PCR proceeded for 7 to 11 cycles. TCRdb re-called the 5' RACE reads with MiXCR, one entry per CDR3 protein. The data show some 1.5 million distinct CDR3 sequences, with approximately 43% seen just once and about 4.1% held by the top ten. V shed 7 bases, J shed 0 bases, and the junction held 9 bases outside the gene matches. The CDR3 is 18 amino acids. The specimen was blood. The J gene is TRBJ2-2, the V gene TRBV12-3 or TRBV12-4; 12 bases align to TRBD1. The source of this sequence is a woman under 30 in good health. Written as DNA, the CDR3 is TGTGCCAGCACCCTACGGGGACAGGGGGCTTCGAACACCGGGGAGCTGTTTTTT. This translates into CASTLRGQGASNTGELFF.